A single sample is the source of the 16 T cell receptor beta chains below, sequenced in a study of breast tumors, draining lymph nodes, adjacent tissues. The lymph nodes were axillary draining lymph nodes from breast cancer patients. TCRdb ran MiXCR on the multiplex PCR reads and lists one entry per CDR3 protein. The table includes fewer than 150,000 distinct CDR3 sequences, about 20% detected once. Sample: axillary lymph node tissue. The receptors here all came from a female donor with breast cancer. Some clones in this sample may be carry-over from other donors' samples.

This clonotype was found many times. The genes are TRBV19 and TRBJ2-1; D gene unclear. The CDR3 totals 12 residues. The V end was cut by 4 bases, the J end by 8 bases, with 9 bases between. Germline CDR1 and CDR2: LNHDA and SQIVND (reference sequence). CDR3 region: CASSTAGDEQFF. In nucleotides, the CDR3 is TGTGCCAGTAGTACAGCCGGAGATGAGCAGTTCTTC.

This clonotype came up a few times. CDR3 coding DNA: TGTGCCAGCTCACCAGGCAACACCATGGACGGCTACACCTTC. Its protein product is CASSPGNTMDGYTF. The chain combines TRBV18 with TRBJ1-2; D is unresolved. The CDR3 is made up of 14 amino acids. Deletions cut 2 bases from V and 8 bases from J, with 15 bases between. CDR1 and CDR2 from the germline V gene are KGHSH and LQKENI.

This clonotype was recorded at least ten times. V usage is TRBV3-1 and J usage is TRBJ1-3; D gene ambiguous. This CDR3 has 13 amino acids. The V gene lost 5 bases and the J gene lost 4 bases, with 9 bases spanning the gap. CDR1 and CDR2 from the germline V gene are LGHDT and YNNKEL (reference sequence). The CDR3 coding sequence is TGTGCCAGCAGCGGGGTGCGCGGAAACACCATATATTTT. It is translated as CASSGVRGNTIYF. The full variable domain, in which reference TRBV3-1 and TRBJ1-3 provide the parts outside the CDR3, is DTAVSQTPKYLVTQMGNDKSIKCEQNLGHDTMYWYKQDSKKFLKIMFSYNNKELIINETVPNRFSPKSPDKAHLNLHINSLELGDSAVYFCASSGVRGNTIYFGEGSWLTVV.

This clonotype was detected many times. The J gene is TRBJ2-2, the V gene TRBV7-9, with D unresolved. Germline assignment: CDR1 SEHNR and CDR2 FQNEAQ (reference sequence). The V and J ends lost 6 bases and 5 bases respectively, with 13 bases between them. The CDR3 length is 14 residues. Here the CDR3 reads CASSWWLGTGELFF. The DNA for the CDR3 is TGTGCCAGCAGTTGGTGGCTCGGGACCGGGGAGCTGTTTTTT.

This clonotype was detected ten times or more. CDR3 sequence: CAISEEGLAEVEQYF. Here the CDR3 DNA reads TGTGCCATCAGTGAGGAAGGACTAGCGGAGGTCGAGCAGTACTTC. This chain uses TRBV10-3 with TRBJ2-7; 10 positions agree with TRBD2. Germline CDR1 is ENHRY and CDR2 is SYGVKD. V trimming: 2 bases; J trimming: 6 bases; junction bases outside the gene matches: 7. This CDR3 comprises 15 residues.

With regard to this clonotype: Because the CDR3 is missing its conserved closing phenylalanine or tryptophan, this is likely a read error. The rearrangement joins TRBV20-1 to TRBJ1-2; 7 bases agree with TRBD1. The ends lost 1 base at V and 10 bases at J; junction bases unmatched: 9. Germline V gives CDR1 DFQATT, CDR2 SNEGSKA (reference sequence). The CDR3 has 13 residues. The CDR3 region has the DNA TGCAGTGCTAGAGCCTCTGACAGGGAGGACTACACCCTC. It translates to CSARASDREDYTL.

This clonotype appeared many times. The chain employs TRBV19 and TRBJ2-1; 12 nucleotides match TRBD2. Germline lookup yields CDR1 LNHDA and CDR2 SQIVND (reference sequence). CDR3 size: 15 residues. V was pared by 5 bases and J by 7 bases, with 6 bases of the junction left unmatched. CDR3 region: CASSPRTSGKNEQFF. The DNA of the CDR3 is TGTGCCAGTAGTCCCCGGACTAGCGGGAAAAATGAGCAGTTCTTC.

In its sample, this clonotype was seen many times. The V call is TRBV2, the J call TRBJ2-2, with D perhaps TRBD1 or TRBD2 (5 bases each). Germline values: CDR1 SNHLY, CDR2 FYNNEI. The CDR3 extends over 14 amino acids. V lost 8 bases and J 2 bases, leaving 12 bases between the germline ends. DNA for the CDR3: TGTGCCAGCGGGGGACGGACAAACACCGGGGAGCTGTTTTTT. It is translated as CASGGRTNTGELFF.

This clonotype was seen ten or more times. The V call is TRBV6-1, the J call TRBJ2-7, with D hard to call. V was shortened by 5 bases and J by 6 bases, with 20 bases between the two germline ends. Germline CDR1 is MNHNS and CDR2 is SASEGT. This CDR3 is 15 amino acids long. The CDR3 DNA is TGTGCCAGCAGTTCGCACATGGATGCCGTGGGCGAGCAGTACTTC. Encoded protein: CASSSHMDAVGEQYF.

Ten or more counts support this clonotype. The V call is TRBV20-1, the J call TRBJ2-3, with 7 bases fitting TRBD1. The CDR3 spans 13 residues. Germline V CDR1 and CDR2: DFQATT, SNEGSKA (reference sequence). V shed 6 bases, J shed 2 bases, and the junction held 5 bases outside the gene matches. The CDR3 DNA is TGCAGTGCGGCTGACAGGGACACAGATACGCAGTATTTT. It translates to CSAADRDTDTQYF.

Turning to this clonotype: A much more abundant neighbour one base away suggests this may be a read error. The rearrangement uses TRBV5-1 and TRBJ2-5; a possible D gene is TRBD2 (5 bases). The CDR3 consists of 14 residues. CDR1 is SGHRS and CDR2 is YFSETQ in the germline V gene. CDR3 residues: CVSSLEVPRETQYF. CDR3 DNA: TGCGTCAGCAGCTTGGAGGTTCCCAGGGAGACCCAGTACTTC.

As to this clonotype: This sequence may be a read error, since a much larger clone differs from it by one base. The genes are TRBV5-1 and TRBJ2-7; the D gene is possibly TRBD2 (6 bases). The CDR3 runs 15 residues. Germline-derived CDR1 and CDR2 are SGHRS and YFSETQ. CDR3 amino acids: CASGLGFAGRYEQYF. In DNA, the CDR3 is TGCGCCAGCGGCTTGGGATTCGCAGGGAGGTACGAGCAGTACTTC.

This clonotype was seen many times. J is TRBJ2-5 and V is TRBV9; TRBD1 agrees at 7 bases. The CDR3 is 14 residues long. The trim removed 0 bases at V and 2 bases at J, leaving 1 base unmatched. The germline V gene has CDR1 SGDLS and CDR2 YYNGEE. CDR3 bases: TGTGCCAGCAGCGTAGCGGGACAGCAAGAGACCCAGTACTTC. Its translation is CASSVAGQQETQYF.

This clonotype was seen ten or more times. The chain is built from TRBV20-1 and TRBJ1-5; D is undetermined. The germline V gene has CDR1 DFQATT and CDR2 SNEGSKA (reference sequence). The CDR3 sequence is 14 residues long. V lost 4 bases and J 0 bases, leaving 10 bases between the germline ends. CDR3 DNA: TGCAGTGCTACGGCGGGAAATAGCAATCAGCCCCAGCATTTT. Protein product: CSATAGNSNQPQHF.

For the CDR3, the DNA is TGTGCCTGGGGAAAATACAATGAGCAGTTCTTC. It translates to CAWGKYNEQFF. This chain connects TRBV30 to TRBJ2-1; D uncertain. V lost 5 bases and J 4 bases, leaving 6 bases between the germline ends. This CDR3 contains 11 residues. The V gene's germline CDR1 is GTSNPN and CDR2 SVGIG (reference sequence).

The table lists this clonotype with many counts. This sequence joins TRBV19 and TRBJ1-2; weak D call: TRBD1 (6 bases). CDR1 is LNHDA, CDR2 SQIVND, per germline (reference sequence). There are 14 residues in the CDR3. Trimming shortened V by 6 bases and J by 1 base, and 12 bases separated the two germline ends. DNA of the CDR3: TGTGCCAGTAGACCGGGACACCTTAACTATGGCTACACCTTC. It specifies CASRPGHLNYGYTF.